The 25 T cell receptor beta chains below were found in one sample sequenced in a study of neurological immune-mediated disorders (dated by TCRdb to between 2019 and 2020). Per the publication, the time point label means: longitudinal time-point 3. The method was 5' RACE. TCRdb lists the instrument as Illumina HiSeq 2500. The public reads were reanalyzed by TCRdb: fastp trimming at Q25, MiXCR alignment, in-frame beta chains only. Merged by CDR3 protein, the rows form single entries marked with the most common genes and DNA. The sample table shows roughly 42,000 distinct CDR3 sequences, and approximately 13% are seen once. Together, the top ten hold 11% of the sample. Sequencing was done on a sample of PBMCs. These receptors originate from a man aged 25-45 years in good health.

This clonotype came up many times. V and J are TRBV4-1 and TRBJ2-5, with 10 bases identical to TRBD1. The CDR3 spans 15 residues. The V gene end was trimmed by 1 base and the J gene end by 5 bases; junction bases not matched to a gene: 4. Germline CDR1 reads MGHRA; CDR2 reads YSYEKL. The CDR3 loop is CASSQAGQGGETQYF. The CDR3 DNA reads TGCGCCAGCAGCCAAGCCGGACAGGGGGGCGAGACCCAGTACTTC.

Concerning this clonotype: An end of the junction differs from the germline gene, which may be a read error. CDR3 coding DNA: TGTGCCAACAGCTTAGCGGGGGCCATCGGTGAGCAGTTCTTC. Protein sequence: CANSLAGAIGEQFF. The rearrangement joins TRBV11-2 to TRBJ2-1; 9 bases fit TRBD2. Germline V CDR1 and CDR2: SGHAT, FQNNGV. The CDR3 runs 14 residues.

This clonotype showed up many times. This chain links TRBV29-1 with TRBJ2-7; TRBD1 might be the D (6 bases). Trimming cost V 8 bases and J 4 bases, with 15 bases left between them. The length of the CDR3 is 12 residues. The germline V gene encodes CDR1 SQVTM and CDR2 ANQGSEA. This CDR3 is CSTRDTLYEQYF. Here the CDR3 DNA reads TGCAGCACTCGGGACACCTTATACGAGCAGTACTTC.

This clonotype showed up many times. The chain has TRBV10-3 and TRBJ2-7; 9 bases line up with TRBD1. The CDR3 is 15 amino acids. Trimming at V came to 6 bases and at J to 4 bases, leaving 10 bases not matched to a gene. Germline V gene data show CDR1 as ENHRY and CDR2 as SYGVKD. As DNA, the CDR3 is TGTGCCATCAGCCCTAGACAGGGGGTCGGTTACGAGCAGTACTTC. This codes for CAISPRQGVGYEQYF.

This clonotype was seen ten or more times. The chain employs TRBV5-1 and TRBJ1-2, with TRBD1 matching 8 bases. The V segment lost 0 bases and the J segment 4 bases; nucleotides outside the gene matches: 5. Germline V gene lookup returns CDR1 SGHRS and CDR2 YFSETQ. CDR3 length equals 15 residues. Written as DNA, the CDR3 is TGCGCCAGCAGCTTGGCGCAAACAGGGGGCTATGGCTACACCTTC. The encoded protein is CASSLAQTGGYGYTF.

This clonotype was counted ten times or more. The chain recombines TRBV29-1 with TRBJ1-2, with a possible D match to TRBD1 (5 bases). The CDR3 loop spans 15 amino acids. Trimming left V 0 bases short and J 0 bases short, with 11 bases between. CDR1 SQVTM and CDR2 ANQGSEA come from the germline V gene. CDR3 coding DNA: TGCAGCGTTGAAGATCGCAGGACACCTAACTATGGCTACACCTTC. Its translation is CSVEDRRTPNYGYTF.

This clonotype was counted many times. The chain employs TRBV5-1 and TRBJ1-5; TRBD1 might be the D (5 bases). The CDR3 runs to 16 residues. V shed 3 bases and J shed 2 bases, with 15 bases lying between them. Per the germline V gene, CDR1 is SGHRS and CDR2 is YFSETQ. This CDR3 is CASSWGDGGGNQPQHF. The CDR3 coding sequence is TGCGCCAGCAGCTGGGGGGACGGAGGGGGCAATCAGCCCCAGCATTTT.

This clonotype has a count of ten or more. A read error is possible here, since a much larger clone lies one base away. The V call is TRBV4-1, the J call TRBJ1-5, with D possibly TRBD1 on 5 matching bases. The CDR3 covers 15 residues. Germline V gene data show CDR1 as MGHRA and CDR2 as YSYEKL. CDR3 loop: CANSQEGLGGQPQHF. CDR3 in DNA: TGCGCCAACAGCCAAGAGGGTCTCGGGGGTCAGCCCCAGCATTTT.

This clonotype appeared many times. The CDR3 DNA follows: TGTGCCAGCAGCACCCATGGGCAGGGGGTTGGGGAGACCCAGTACTTC. It codes for CASSTHGQGVGETQYF. The chain couples TRBV7-2 to TRBJ2-5; TRBD1 agrees at 7 bases. Germline CDR1 and CDR2: SGHTA and FQGNSA. The J segment lost 5 bases and the V segment lost 5 bases, leaving 14 bases of the junction unmatched. The CDR3 is 16 amino acids.

This clonotype was counted ten times or more. The rearrangement joins TRBV5-1 to TRBJ2-3; possibly TRBD2 for D (5 bases). The CDR3 consists of 17 residues. V shed 7 bases and J shed 0 bases, with 21 bases lying between them. CDR1 is SGHRS and CDR2 is YFSETQ in the germline V gene. The CDR3 bases are TGCGCCAGCGGACGGGAACCGCCGTCCCTTAGCACAGATACGCAGTATTTT. It translates to CASGREPPSLSTDTQYF.

This clonotype was observed many times. The chain recombines TRBV30 with TRBJ1-1; tentative D call: TRBD1 (5 bases). CDR1 GTSNPN and CDR2 SVGIG come from the germline V gene (reference sequence). The CDR3 runs to 13 residues. V was cut by 3 bases and J by 6 bases, with 14 bases left in between. The CDR3 sequence: CAWSRQHGAEAFF. In DNA form, the CDR3 reads TGTGCCTGGAGCCGACAGCACGGGGCTGAAGCTTTCTTT.

The chain combines TRBV2 with TRBJ2-6; D tentatively reads TRBD1 or TRBD2 (7 bases each). The CDR3 totals 13 residues. Germline V gene sequence: CDR1 SNHLY, CDR2 FYNNEI. V was pared by 5 bases and J by 14 bases, with 16 bases between. The CDR3 is CASSRDREGFLTF. The CDR3 nucleotides read TGTGCCAGCAGTCGAGACAGGGAGGGCTTCCTGACTTTC.

There are many counts of this clonotype. V and J are TRBV29-1 and TRBJ2-4; 8 bases line up with TRBD1. V lost 0 bases, J lost 3 bases, and 7 bases stayed unmatched. Germline CDR1 reads SQVTM; CDR2 reads ANQGSEA. The CDR3 length is 16 residues. The CDR3 loop is CSVEDLDREGKNIQYF. For the CDR3, the DNA is TGCAGCGTTGAAGATCTGGACAGGGAAGGCAAAAACATTCAGTACTTC.

This clonotype occurred a few times. This chain uses TRBV27 with TRBJ1-2; TRBD1 aligns across 8 bases. The length of the CDR3 is 15 residues. The germline V gene encodes CDR1 MNHEY and CDR2 SMNVEV (reference sequence). Trimming at V came to 3 bases and at J to 0 bases, leaving 3 bases not matched to a gene. The chain's CDR3 is CASSFQGATNYGYTF. In DNA form, the CDR3 reads TGTGCCAGCAGTTTTCAGGGGGCAACTAACTATGGCTACACCTTC.

This clonotype was seen repeatedly, ten times or more. The V call is TRBV5-1, the J call TRBJ2-7; D gene uncertain. Between the trimmed V and J ends, which lost 0 bases and 0 bases, there was a span of 22 bases. This CDR3 has 19 amino acids. Germline V lookup: CDR1 SGHRS, CDR2 YFSETQ. The CDR3: CASSLAPLGQPPISYEQYF. The CDR3 nucleotides are TGCGCCAGCAGCTTGGCGCCCCTAGGTCAACCGCCCATCTCCTACGAGCAGTACTTC. The full variable domain, rest sourced from reference TRBV5-1 and TRBJ2-7, is KAGVTQTPRYLIKTRGQQVTLSCSPISGHRSVSWYQQTPGQGLQFLFEYFSETQRNKGNFPGRFSGRQFSNSRSEMNVSTLELGDSALYLCASSLAPLGQPPISYEQYFGPGTRLTVT.

At least ten counts were recorded for this clonotype. This chain uses TRBV15 with TRBJ2-3; maybe TRBD2 (6 bases). The CDR3 spans 15 residues. CDR1 is LNHNV, CDR2 YYDKDF, per germline (reference sequence). V lost 1 base to trimming and J lost 0 bases, with 8 bases between them. For the CDR3, the DNA is TGTGCCACCAGCAGAGTCGGAGGGAGCACAGATACGCAGTATTTT. It translates to CATSRVGGSTDTQYF.

Many counts were recorded for this clonotype. The chain employs TRBV24-1 and TRBJ1-6; the D gene is possibly TRBD1 (6 bases). Trimming took off 5 bases at V and 8 bases at J, with 12 bases between the two ends. The CDR3 runs 14 residues. Germline-derived CDR1 and CDR2 are KGHDR and SFDVKD. CDR3 residues: CATSAGRGYSPLHF. As DNA, the CDR3 is TGTGCCACCAGTGCCGGCAGGGGCTATTCACCCCTCCACTTT.

This clonotype was observed many times. The chain joins TRBV5-6 to TRBJ2-5; D might be TRBD1 (7 bases). The CDR3 is made up of 15 amino acids. Between the trimmed V and J ends, which lost 4 bases and 2 bases, there was a span of 15 bases. Germline V gene data show CDR1 as SGHDT and CDR2 as YYEEEE. The CDR3 bases are TGTGCCAGCAGCCGGGGGACAGTGTTGCAAGAGACCCAGTACTTC. The encoded protein is CASSRGTVLQETQYF.

This clonotype was picked up a small number of times. The chain couples TRBV6-1 to TRBJ2-1, with 11 bases fitting TRBD2. CDR3 length: 16 amino acids. The V and J ends lost 6 bases and 7 bases, in that order; junction bases with no gene match: 11. Germline V lookup: CDR1 MNHNS, CDR2 SASEGT. The chain's CDR3 is CASRLVAGGPGNEQFF. CDR3 bases: TGTGCCAGCAGGCTAGTAGCGGGAGGGCCTGGTAATGAGCAGTTCTTC.

This clonotype was recorded many times. This may stem from a read error, because a much larger clone lies one nucleotide away. The rearrangement uses TRBV28 and TRBJ2-4, with a tentative D call TRBD2 (5 bases). The length of the CDR3 is 13 residues. Germline V gives CDR1 MDHEN, CDR2 SYDVKM. Written as DNA, the CDR3 is TGTGTCAGCAGTCGACTACCGATGGCCCTTCAGTACTTC. It translates to CVSSRLPMALQYF. The variable domain in full, with the rest retrieved from reference TRBV28 and TRBJ2-4, is DVKVTQSSRYLVKRTGEKVFLECVQDMDHENMFWYRQDPGLGLRLIYFSYDVKMKEKGDIPEGYSVSREKKERFSLILESASTNQTSMYLCVSSRLPMALQYFGAGTRLSVL.

The chain combines TRBV5-1 with TRBJ2-1; D uncertain. Germline V CDR1 and CDR2: SGHRS, YFSETQ. The CDR3 totals 16 residues. Trimming shortened V by 0 bases and J by 3 bases, and 13 bases separated the two germline ends. The CDR3 DNA follows: TGCGCCAGCAGCTTGGATGGACGGACCGACTACAATGAGCAGTTCTTC. Encoded protein: CASSLDGRTDYNEQFF.

This clonotype was picked up many times. The chain combines TRBV4-2 with TRBJ1-4, with D hard to call. The ends were cut back, 0 bases at V and 7 bases at J, with 12 bases in the middle. Germline loops: CDR1 LGHNA, CDR2 YNFKEQ. This CDR3 has 15 residues. The CDR3 region has the DNA TGTGCCAGCAGCCAAGATCTTGCTAGGACTGAAAAACTGTTTTTT. It codes for CASSQDLARTEKLFF.

Ten or more counts support this clonotype. J is TRBJ2-3 and V is TRBV5-1, with 7 bases identical to TRBD2. Germline values: CDR1 SGHRS, CDR2 YFSETQ. The CDR3 has 14 residues. V lost 4 bases to trimming and J lost 6 bases; unmatched junction nucleotides: 8. The CDR3 DNA is TGCGCCAGCAGCCGGGCGGGAGCTAGGGATACGCAGTATTTT. The encoded protein is CASSRAGARDTQYF.

The sample holds many counts of this clonotype. The chain couples TRBV18 to TRBJ2-7; TRBD2 matches 7 bases. CDR3 size: 15 residues. Germline CDR1 KGHSH, CDR2 LQKENI. V lost 5 bases, J lost 6 bases, and 13 bases stayed unmatched. CDR3 region: CASSESSGPPGEQYF. The CDR3 nucleotides are TGTGCCAGCTCAGAGTCTAGCGGACCCCCCGGCGAGCAGTACTTC.

This clonotype has ten or more counts. The chain joins TRBV12-3 or TRBV12-4 to TRBJ2-3; 13 bases line up with TRBD2. The V segment lost 5 bases and the J segment 5 bases; nucleotides outside the gene matches: 1. CDR3 length equals 14 residues. The CDR3 region is CASSTSGRVDTQYF. The CDR3 DNA sequence: TGTGCCAGCAGTACTAGCGGGAGGGTAGATACGCAGTATTTT.